These 23 T cell receptor beta chains were all obtained from the same sample, sequenced in a study of graft-versus-host responses after intestinal transplantation. No antigen has been assigned to these receptors. Produced via immunoSEQ multiplex PCR; TCRdb's table is partial and in-frame only. This table holds around 97,000 clones, roughly nine tenths found once. The sequencing used unstimulated CD4+ T cells sorted from spleen or lymph node cells, collected before transplant. The source is a human donor who was the organ donor for an intestinal transplant.

The chain couples TRBV4-1 to TRBJ2-3; TRBD2 matches 7 bases. The CDR3 contains 16 residues. J gave up 4 bases and V 5 bases, and 12 bases lay outside the gene matches. Per the germline V gene, CDR1 is MGHRA and CDR2 is YSYEKL. The CDR3 nucleotides are TGCGCCAGCAGCTCGCAGAGGACTAGTGTGTCAGATACGCAGTATTTT. Translated, it gives CASSSQRTSVSDTQYF.

The J gene is TRBJ1-3, the V gene TRBV15; D is unclear. V gave up 0 bases and J gave up 4 bases, with 13 bases separating them. The germline V gene has CDR1 LNHNV and CDR2 YYDKDF (reference sequence). The CDR3 is 16 amino acids. The CDR3 is CATSREGYQLGNTIYF. CDR3 nucleotide sequence: TGTGCCACCAGCAGAGAGGGCTATCAGTTAGGAAACACCATATATTTT.

This rearrangement joins TRBV6-5 to TRBJ2-1; TRBD2 matches 12 bases. CDR3 length equals 16 residues. Trimming at V came to 2 bases and at J to 6 bases, leaving 5 bases not matched to a gene. The germline V gene has CDR1 MNHEY and CDR2 SVGAGI. The chain's CDR3 is CASSYRTSGGSNEQFF. Here the CDR3 DNA reads TGTGCCAGCAGTTACCGTACTAGCGGGGGGTCCAATGAGCAGTTCTTC.

The rearrangement joins TRBV6-6 to TRBJ1-1; 8 nucleotides align to TRBD1. The CDR3 is made up of 16 amino acids. V trimming: 2 bases; J trimming: 0 bases; junction bases outside the gene matches: 5. Germline CDR1 is MNHNY and CDR2 is SVGAGI (reference sequence). The CDR3 DNA follows: TGTGCCAGCAGTTACCCGACAGGGGCTATGAACACTGAAGCTTTCTTT. This sequence encodes CASSYPTGAMNTEAFF.

This chain links TRBV10-3 with TRBJ1-1; D perhaps matches TRBD1 (5 bases). This CDR3 is 13 amino acids long. Germline V gives CDR1 ENHRY, CDR2 SYGVKD. Between the trimmed V and J ends, which lost 6 bases and 7 bases, there was a span of 15 bases. CDR3 coding DNA: TGTGCCATCAGGGGGACGGGAGAGGATGAAGCTTTCTTT. The encoded protein is CAIRGTGEDEAFF.

The chain combines TRBV18 with TRBJ2-3, with D possibly matching TRBD1 (6 bases). Trimming cost V 2 bases and J 0 bases, with 9 bases left between them. Germline V gene sequence: CDR1 KGHSH, CDR2 LQKENI. The CDR3 sequence is 15 residues long. The CDR3, as DNA: TGTGCCAGCTCACCAGACAGGTCTAGCACAGATACGCAGTATTTT. The encoded protein is CASSPDRSSTDTQYF.

The count of this clone is one. J is TRBJ1-1 and V is TRBV28, with TRBD1 matching 9 bases. Trimming cost V 7 bases and J 2 bases; bases outside gene matches: 17. Germline CDR1 is MDHEN and CDR2 is SYDVKM. CDR3 length: 18 amino acids. Here the CDR3 DNA reads TGTGCCAGCACCATATTCGGCTTCGAACAGGGGGCTAACACTGAAGCTTTCTTT. Amino acid sequence: CASTIFGFEQGANTEAFF.

This chain uses TRBV25-1 with TRBJ1-2; no definite D call. The CDR3 contains 13 residues. Germline V gene lookup returns CDR1 MGHDK and CDR2 SYGVNS. Trimming pared 3 bases from V and 4 bases from J, leaving 9 bases between. The CDR3 region has the DNA TGTGCCAGCAGTGATAGAACAGCCTATGGCTACACCTTC. It specifies CASSDRTAYGYTF.

This clone was observed a single time. The rearrangement links TRBV7-2 to TRBJ2-1, with a tentative D call TRBD2 (6 bases). The CDR3 length is 16 residues. CDR1 SGHTA and CDR2 FQGNSA come from the germline V gene. Deletions cut 5 bases from V and 0 bases from J, with 14 bases between. CDR3: CASSLGGRNSYNEQFF. The DNA for the CDR3 is TGTGCCAGCAGCCTCGGAGGGCGTAACTCCTACAATGAGCAGTTCTTC. The full variable domain, in which reference TRBV7-2 and TRBJ2-1 provide the parts outside the CDR3, is GAGVSQSPSNKVTEKGKDVELRCDPISGHTALYWYRQSLGQGLEFLIYFQGNSAPDKSGLPSDRFSAERTGGSVSTLTIQRTQQEDSAVYLCASSLGGRNSYNEQFFGPGTRLTVL.

The J gene is TRBJ1-5, the V gene TRBV6-1; 7 bases agree with TRBD1. With V trimmed by 7 bases and J by 6 bases, 9 bases remained unmatched. There are 14 residues in the CDR3. Germline V lookup: CDR1 MNHNS, CDR2 SASEGT. CDR3 amino acids: CASTKGTVRQPQHF. The DNA of the CDR3 is TGTGCCAGCACTAAGGGGACAGTCCGTCAGCCCCAGCATTTT.

The chain employs TRBV28 and TRBJ2-4, with D maybe TRBD2 (5 bases). Germline V gives CDR1 MDHEN, CDR2 SYDVKM. V dropped 5 bases and J dropped 3 bases, with 23 bases sitting between them. This CDR3 contains 18 residues. The CDR3 region has the DNA TGTGCCAGCAGTCCAACGAGAGGGTTCGGAACCATCAAAAACATTCAGTACTTC. This translates into CASSPTRGFGTIKNIQYF.

CDR3 loop: CASSQDYGQTEAFF. Here the CDR3 DNA reads TGTGCCAGCAGCCAAGACTACGGACAAACTGAAGCTTTCTTT. The chain couples TRBV4-2 to TRBJ1-1; D is perhaps TRBD1 (5 bases). The CDR3 sequence is 14 residues long. Germline-derived CDR1 and CDR2 are LGHNA and YNFKEQ. Trimming removed 0 bases at V and 5 bases at J, with 10 bases between.

This sequence joins TRBV5-1 and TRBJ2-7, with 8 bases that match TRBD1. The CDR3 loop spans 13 amino acids. V dropped 7 bases and J dropped 3; count of bases not matched to a gene: 6. Germline CDR1 is SGHRS and CDR2 is YFSETQ. The CDR3 sequence: CASFPTGGYEQYF. The CDR3, as DNA: TGCGCCAGCTTTCCTACAGGGGGCTACGAGCAGTACTTC.

The chain employs TRBV29-1 and TRBJ2-5; TRBD2 agrees at 10 bases. CDR3 size: 14 residues. J lost 5 bases, V lost 7 bases, and 10 bases had no gene match. Looked up from germline, CDR1 is SQVTM and CDR2 is ANQGSEA. CDR3 DNA: TGCAGCGCCGCGAGAGCGGGGGGGCAGGAGACCCAGTACTTC. Its protein product is CSAARAGGQETQYF.

This clone has a handful of counts. The rearrangement links TRBV6-5 to TRBJ1-6; D is perhaps TRBD1 (6 bases). Germline assignment: CDR1 MNHEY and CDR2 SVGAGI. The CDR3 has 15 amino acids. Trimming took 0 bases from V and 10 from J, leaving 13 bases between them. CDR3 region: CASSYSKGGGSPLHF. In nucleotides, the CDR3 is TGTGCCAGCAGTTACTCGAAAGGGGGAGGGTCACCCCTCCACTTT.

This chain connects TRBV4-1 to TRBJ2-5; 10 nucleotides align to TRBD2. The junction had 9 bases not matched to a gene; V was cut back by 3 bases and J by 5 bases. The CDR3 sequence is 16 residues long. Germline V gene lookup returns CDR1 MGHRA and CDR2 YSYEKL. In DNA form, the CDR3 reads TGCGCCAGCAGCCAGGCAAGCGGGGGGGCGGGTGAGACCCAGTACTTC. This translates into CASSQASGGAGETQYF.

This chain's CDR3 is CASSQDRVLSHEQYF. CDR3 nucleotides: TGTGCCAGCAGCCAAGATCGTGTGCTATCCCACGAGCAGTACTTC. The chain is built from TRBV4-2 and TRBJ2-7, with unresolved D. The V end lost 0 bases, the J end lost 5 bases, and 14 bases lay between the germline ends. The CDR3 runs to 15 residues. Germline V gives CDR1 LGHNA, CDR2 YNFKEQ.

This chain connects TRBV6-5 to TRBJ2-7, with 10 bases fitting TRBD2. CDR3 size: 15 residues. Germline loops: CDR1 MNHEY, CDR2 SVGAGI. V shed 5 bases and J 3 bases; nucleotides not matched to a gene: 7. CDR3 sequence: CASSASGGSIYEQYF. CDR3 bases: TGTGCCAGCAGTGCTAGCGGGGGCTCCATCTACGAGCAGTACTTC.

V usage is TRBV4-2 and J usage is TRBJ2-3; TRBD1 matches 10 bases. The V and J ends lost 2 bases and 5 bases, in that order; junction bases with no gene match: 1. Per the germline V gene, CDR1 is LGHNA and CDR2 is YNFKEQ. The CDR3 runs 14 residues. The CDR3 nucleotides read TGTGCCAGCAGCCAATGGACAGGGGGAGATACGCAGTATTTT. Protein product: CASSQWTGGDTQYF.

The chain combines TRBV5-1 with TRBJ1-2, with a tentative D call TRBD1 (5 bases). Germline CDR1 and CDR2: SGHRS and YFSETQ. Deletions cut 1 base from V and 5 bases from J, with 9 bases between. This CDR3 comprises 13 residues. The CDR3 here is CASSLPGWYGYTF. CDR3 nucleotides: TGCGCCAGCAGCTTGCCAGGGTGGTATGGCTACACCTTC. Using reference TRBV5-1 and TRBJ1-2 for the parts outside the CDR3, the full variable domain is KAGVTQTPRYLIKTRGQQVTLSCSPISGHRSVSWYQQTPGQGLQFLFEYFSETQRNKGNFPGRFSGRQFSNSRSEMNVSTLELGDSALYLCASSLPGWYGYTFGSGTRLTVV.

The V gene is TRBV27, the J gene TRBJ2-3; 7 nucleotides match TRBD1. The V segment lost 6 bases and the J segment 5 bases; nucleotides outside the gene matches: 8. Germline V gives CDR1 MNHEY, CDR2 SMNVEV (reference sequence). This CDR3 spans 14 amino acids. CDR3 sequence (DNA): TGTGCCAGCAGCCCTAGGGGGCCGGGAGATACGCAGTATTTT. Amino acids: CASSPRGPGDTQYF.

The chain couples TRBV7-3 to TRBJ2-1; TRBD1 matches at 8 bases. This CDR3 has 12 amino acids. Looked up from germline, CDR1 is SGHTA and CDR2 is FQGTGA. The V gene end was trimmed by 5 bases and the J gene end by 16 bases; junction bases not matched to a gene: 10. CDR3 loop: CASSQTGELFFF. Here the CDR3 DNA reads TGTGCCAGCAGCCAGACAGGGGAATTATTCTTCTTC.

This clone appeared once. The J gene is TRBJ2-2, the V gene TRBV5-1; no clear D. Trimming stripped 4 bases from V and 6 bases from J, with 16 bases between. CDR1 and CDR2 (germline): SGHRS, YFSETQ. This CDR3 spans 15 amino acids. In DNA, the CDR3 is TGCGCCAGCAGCCCCCTTCCAGGCCAGTCCGGGGAGCTGTTTTTT. Its translation: CASSPLPGQSGELFF.